This T cell receptor (beta chain) was recovered during a study of patients and donors after allogeneic stem cell transplantation. This clonotype was counted at least ten times. This CDR3 has 14 amino acids. CDR1 is SGHDT and CDR2 is YYEEEE in the germline V gene. The V end was cut by 2 bases, the J end by 3 bases, with 12 bases between. TCRdb called the RT-PCR reads again in MiXCR, with one record for every CDR3 protein. The sample holds roughly 940,000 distinct CDR3 sequences, about 20% seen once. Sequenced input: blood, either unsorted or a sorted T cell fraction (not recorded which). The chain couples TRBV5-6 to TRBJ2-7; D may be TRBD1 or TRBD2 (5 bases each). This sequence originates from a human donor who was either an allogeneic HSCT recipient or a stem cell or donor lymphocyte infusion donor (not recorded which). It is not recorded whose cells these are; they may come from a transplant donor. This chain's CDR3 is CASSFGGVSYEQYF. The CDR3 nucleotides are TGTGCCAGCAGCTTTGGGGGAGTCAGCTACGAGCAGTACTTC.